This TCR beta chain originates from a study of shared clonotypes between healthy human individuals. On the study more broadly: For every donor, three CD4 naive, three CD4 memory, two CD8 naive and one CD8 memory plates were used.

General study points: Estimated richness values were generally larger in naive subsets than in memory subsets.

Among the donors, all were Caucasian adults who lived in Nashville, Tennessee. Concerning this clone: No antigen is known for it.

Data came from immunoSEQ multiplex PCR; TCRdb stores just in-frame clones and leaves some out. Here the sample spans just over 2,000,000 clones, 85% to 95% being singletons. This CDR3 region has 14 residues. Trimming took 4 bases from V and 4 from J, leaving 12 bases between them. CDR1 SGHTA and CDR2 FQGTGA come from the germline V gene. This clonotype was obtained from a young man in good health. Input material: naive CD4+ T cells sorted from blood. The subset was: CD45RA+ positively selected. V is TRBV7-3 and J is TRBJ2-3, with D unresolved. CDR3: CASSSGPFPDTQYF. CDR3 nucleotide sequence: TGTGCCAGCAGCTCTGGACCTTTTCCAGATACGCAGTATTTT. The full variable domain, with the rest looked up from reference TRBV7-3 and TRBJ2-3, is GAGVSQTPSNKVTEKGKYVELRCDPISGHTALYWYRQSLGQGPEFLIYFQGTGAADDSGLPNDRFFAVRPEGSVSTLKIQRTERGDSAVYLCASSSGPFPDTQYFGPGTRLTVL.